This T cell receptor (beta chain) was captured by sequencing in a study of T cell repertoires in cytomegalovirus infection. Study-wide background: Recently identified HLA-C-restricted CMV epitopes and well-studied HLA-B-restricted CMV epitopes were used by the study. Whole-study results and caveats: Carriers of CMV plus the relevant HLA were identified by cumulative public TCR beta family frequency.

Notes on this clonotype: Its antigen is not identified.

Germline V CDR1 and CDR2: LNHDA, SQIVND (reference sequence). This CDR3 has 11 amino acids. V was trimmed by 11 bases and J by 1 base, leaving 8 bases between them. TCRdb ran MiXCR on the reads and lists one entry per CDR3 protein. The sample yields around 800,000 distinct CDR3 sequences, about 33% seen once. The sequencing used cultured CD8+ T cells from PBMCs, collected from culture after CMV antigen stimulation. This sequence was found in a human donor in good health (CMV status not recorded). Some clones in this sample may be carry-over from other donors' samples. The chain recombines TRBV19 with TRBJ1-1, with a tentative D call TRBD1 (5 bases). CDR3 nucleotide sequence: TGTGCCCTGGGGACGAACACTGAAGCTTTCTTT. It yields the protein CALGTNTEAFF.